The source of this T cell receptor (beta chain) is a study of T cell responses to AZD1222 COVID-19 vaccine. General study findings and limits: Two doses of AZD1222 preceded a rise in Spike-specific TCR breadth and depth.

Germline CDR1 is KGHSH and CDR2 is LQKENI. Trimming removed 3 bases at V and 6 bases at J, with 14 bases between. This CDR3 region has 14 residues. Points on this clone: Its antigen is still unknown.

TCRdb's table, derived via immunoSEQ multiplex PCR, lists solely in-frame clones and lacks some. The sample lists more than 90,000 clones, about 89% occurring once. The TCR sequence derives from an adult who received the AZD1222 COVID-19 vaccine. Here the sequenced sample was peripheral blood, taken 28 days after the second AZD1222 dose. This sequence joins TRBV18 and TRBJ1-1; perhaps TRBD1 as D (5 bases). CDR3 DNA: TGTGCCAGCTCACCCCCGACGGGGACCGCTGAAGCTTTCTTT. It codes for CASSPPTGTAEAFF.